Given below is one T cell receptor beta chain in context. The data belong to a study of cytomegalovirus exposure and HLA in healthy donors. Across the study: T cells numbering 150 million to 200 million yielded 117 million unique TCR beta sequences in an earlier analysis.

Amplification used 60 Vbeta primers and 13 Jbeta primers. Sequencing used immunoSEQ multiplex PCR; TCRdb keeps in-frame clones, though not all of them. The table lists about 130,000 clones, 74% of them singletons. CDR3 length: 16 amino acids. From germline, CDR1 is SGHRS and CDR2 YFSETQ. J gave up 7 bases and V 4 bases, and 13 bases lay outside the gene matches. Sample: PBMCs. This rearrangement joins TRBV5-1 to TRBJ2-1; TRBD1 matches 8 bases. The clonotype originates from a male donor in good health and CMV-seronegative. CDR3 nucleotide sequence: TGCGCCAGCAGCCTCCGGAGGACAGGGCGATGGAATGAGCAGTTCTTC. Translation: CASSLRRTGRWNEQFF.